This TCR beta chain derives from a study of T cells after yellow fever vaccination. A process of 5'RACE template switching, which added a universal primer site and UMIs, was used to make TCR cDNA. TCRdb redid the calling of the 5' RACE reads with MiXCR, one entry per CDR3 protein. The table has 100,000 to 150,000 distinct CDR3 sequences, around 9.8% seen once; the top ten hold roughly 43%. Trimming shortened V by 2 bases and J by 3 bases, and 20 bases separated the two germline ends. The CDR3 sequence is 17 residues long. The germline V gene has CDR1 MNHEY and CDR2 SVGAGI. This clonotype originated in a man younger than 35 who received the YFV17D yellow fever vaccine. The material sequenced was CD8+ T cells sorted from PBMCs, taken on the day of the yellow fever booster vaccination. V and J are TRBV6-5 and TRBJ2-7; D may be TRBD2 (6 bases). The CDR3 coding sequence is TGTGCCAGCAGTTACGGCCCCCCCCAGGGAGGATTCTACGAGCAGTACTTC. Translating it yields CASSYGPPQGGFYEQYF.